The 3 T cell receptor beta chains below all came from one sample that was sequenced in a study of chemoradiotherapy in HPV16-positive cancers. Method: immunoSEQ multiplex PCR; TCRdb's copy keeps in-frame clones and lacks some. Here the sample spans approximately 12,000 clones, roughly 88% being singletons. This specimen was blood, taken from a patient who underwent chemoradiotherapy. These receptors came from a human donor with HPV-associated anogenital cancer.

The chain links TRBV29-1 to TRBJ1-3, with 7 bases identical to TRBD1. Germline-derived CDR1 and CDR2 are SQVTM and ANQGSEA. The V and J ends lost 2 bases and 4 bases, in that order; junction bases with no gene match: 2. CDR3 size: 13 residues. The chain's CDR3 is CSVEKGAGNTIYF. The CDR3 DNA reads as TGCAGCGTTGAAAAGGGGGCGGGAAACACCATATATTTT. The whole variable domain, filled in from reference TRBV29-1 and TRBJ1-3, reads SAVISQKPSRDICQRGTSLTIQCQVDSQVTMMFWYRQQPGQSLTLIATANQGSEATYESGFVIDKFPISRPNLTFSTLTVSNMSPEDSSIYLCSVEKGAGNTIYFGEGSWLTVV.

This chain links TRBV4-3 with TRBJ1-6; D gene ambiguous. Between the trimmed V and J ends, which lost 2 bases and 8 bases, there was a span of 7 bases. The germline V gene encodes CDR1 LGHNA and CDR2 YSLEER. The CDR3 is made up of 13 amino acids. In DNA form, the CDR3 reads TGCGCCAGCAGCCAAACCCGAGATTCACCCCTCCACTTT. Its translation: CASSQTRDSPLHF.

The chain couples TRBV5-1 to TRBJ1-2, with 7 bases aligning to TRBD1. Trimming removed 4 bases from V and 4 bases from J; junction bases left unmatched: 7. The CDR3 consists of 14 residues. Germline V gives CDR1 SGHRS, CDR2 YFSETQ. The CDR3 protein is CASSPGQTPYGYTF. The CDR3 DNA is TGCGCCAGCAGCCCGGGACAGACTCCCTATGGCTACACCTTC.